This T cell receptor (beta chain) was recorded in a study of T cell responses to AZD1222 COVID-19 vaccine. TCRdb's copy holds only in-frame clones and misses some; the assay was immunoSEQ multiplex PCR. The sample holds fewer than 130,000 clones; roughly 85% are singletons and the top ten take around 3%. The CDR3 extends over 22 amino acids. V trimming: 1 base; J trimming: 6 bases; junction bases outside the gene matches: 20. The germline V gene encodes CDR1 GTSNPN and CDR2 SVGIG (reference sequence). The specimen comprised peripheral blood, sampled on day 0 of AZD1222 vaccination. This chain uses TRBV30 with TRBJ2-2; 16 bases agree with TRBD2. The origin of this receptor is an adult in good health. The CDR3 nucleotides are TGTGCCTGGAGTGACCCGTACACGGGGACTAGCGGGGGGGCCTTTTTCGCCGGGGAGCTGTTTTTT. Protein: CAWSDPYTGTSGGAFFAGELFF.